This TCR beta chain was recorded in a study of cytomegalovirus exposure and HLA in healthy donors. The CDR3 consists of 15 residues. Looked up from germline, CDR1 is SNHLY and CDR2 is FYNNEI. V shed 5 bases and J shed 4 bases, with 16 bases lying between them. Researchers ran the PCR with 60 Vbeta and 13 Jbeta primers. The table came from immunoSEQ multiplex PCR; TCRdb's copy has only in-frame clones and leaves some out. The table includes 150,000 to 200,000 clones, approximately 88% detected once. The study's findings and limits: In a later analysis, productive TCRs from donors in an Asian-associated ancestry cluster reportedly carried fewer N-insertions than the cohort mean. The authors listed 150 to 200 TCR beta chains as cytomegalovirus-associated. The study dropped some indistinguishable V segments, TRBV6-2 and TRBV6-3 among them.

With regard to this clone: Its cognate antigen is unknown.

This TCR derives from a woman younger than 30 in good health and CMV-seronegative. This rearrangement joins TRBV2 to TRBJ2-3; tentatively, D is TRBD2 (6 bases). Material for sequencing was PBMCs. DNA of the CDR3: TGTGCCAGCAGTCTCCGGGGTAGCGGCCCAGATACGCAGTATTTT. This codes for CASSLRGSGPDTQYF.